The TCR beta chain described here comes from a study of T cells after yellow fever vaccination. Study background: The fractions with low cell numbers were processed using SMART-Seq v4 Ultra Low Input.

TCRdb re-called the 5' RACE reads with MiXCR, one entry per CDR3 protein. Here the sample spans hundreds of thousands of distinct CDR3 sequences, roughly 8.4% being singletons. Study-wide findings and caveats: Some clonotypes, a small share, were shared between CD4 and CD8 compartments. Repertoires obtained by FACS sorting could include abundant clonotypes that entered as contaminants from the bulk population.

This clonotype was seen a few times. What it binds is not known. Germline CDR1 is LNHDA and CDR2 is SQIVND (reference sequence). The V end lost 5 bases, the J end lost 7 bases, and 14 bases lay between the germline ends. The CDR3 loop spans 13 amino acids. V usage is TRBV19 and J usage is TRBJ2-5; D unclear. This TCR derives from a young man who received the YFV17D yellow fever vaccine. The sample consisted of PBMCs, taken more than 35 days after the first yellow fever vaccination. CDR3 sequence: CASSAGAKGTQYF. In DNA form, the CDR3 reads TGTGCCAGTAGTGCTGGCGCCAAGGGGACCCAGTACTTC.